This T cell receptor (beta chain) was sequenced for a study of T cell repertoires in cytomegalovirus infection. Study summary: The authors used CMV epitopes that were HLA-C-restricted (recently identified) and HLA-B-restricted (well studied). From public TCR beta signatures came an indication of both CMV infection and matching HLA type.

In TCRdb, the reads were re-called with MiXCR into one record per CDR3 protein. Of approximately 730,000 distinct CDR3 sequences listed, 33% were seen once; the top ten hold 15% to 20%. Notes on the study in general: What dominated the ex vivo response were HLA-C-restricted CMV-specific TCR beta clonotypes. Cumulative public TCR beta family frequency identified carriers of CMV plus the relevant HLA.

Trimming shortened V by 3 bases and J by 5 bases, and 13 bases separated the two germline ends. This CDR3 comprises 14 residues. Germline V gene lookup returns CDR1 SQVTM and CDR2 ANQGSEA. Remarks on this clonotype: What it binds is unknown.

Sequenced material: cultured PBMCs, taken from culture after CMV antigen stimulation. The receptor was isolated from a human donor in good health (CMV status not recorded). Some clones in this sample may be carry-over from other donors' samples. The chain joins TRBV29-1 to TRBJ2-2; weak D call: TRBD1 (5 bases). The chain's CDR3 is CSVEAQGGTGELFF. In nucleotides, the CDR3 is TGCAGCGTTGAGGCTCAGGGTGGAACCGGGGAGCTGTTTTTT.